What follows is one T cell receptor beta chain and its context. CDR1 and CDR2 (germline): SGHRS, YFSETQ. With V trimmed by 0 bases and J by 1 base, 7 bases remained unmatched. This CDR3 is 17 amino acids long. As handled by the study authors: Estimation of nucleated cell counts was performed using reference gene primer amplification. TCRdb keeps only in-frame clones here, not all; method: immunoSEQ multiplex PCR. Clone size and V and J calls were adopted from that table, with D and trimming inferred from the DNA. The table lists roughly 150,000 clones, over 70% of them singletons. The data were taken from a study of blood T cell repertoires in COVID-19. The wider study: COVID-19 samples, acute and convalescent, were from the United States, Italy and Spain. PBMCs, B-cell-depleted T cells, or T cells provided the cDNA or gDNA that made up the material.

V and J are TRBV5-1 and TRBJ2-3; 8 bases line up with TRBD1. Sequenced material: peripheral blood. The receptor was derived from a woman over 75 with active or convalescent COVID-19. This CDR3 reads CASSLEDRVRGTDTQYF. The CDR3, as DNA: TGCGCCAGCAGCTTGGAGGACAGGGTGAGGGGCACAGATACGCAGTATTTT.